Listed here are 8 T cell receptor beta chains from one sample, sequenced in a study of kidney transplant recipient with SARS-CoV-2 infection. Using its own MiXCR run on the reads, TCRdb lists one record per CDR3 protein. The sample records 200,000 to 300,000 distinct CDR3 sequences, under 35% being singletons. The starting material was a blood sample, obtained at baseline and on day 111 from a kidney transplant recipient. These receptors originate from a male patient aged 30 to 39 who had COVID-19 and was a kidney transplant recipient. Part of the T cells may come from the graft donor.

The V and J genes are TRBV6-5 and TRBJ2-1; 7 bases agree with TRBD2. V shed 6 bases, J shed 2 bases, and the junction held 10 bases outside the gene matches. The CDR3 length is 16 residues. Germline V gene sequence: CDR1 MNHEY, CDR2 SVGAGI. This CDR3 reads CASSYERGLAYNEQFF. In nucleotides, the CDR3 is TGTGCCAGCAGCTATGAGCGGGGACTGGCCTACAATGAGCAGTTCTTC.

The chain employs TRBV6-4 and TRBJ1-2; D call uncertain. V lost 5 bases, J lost 4 bases, and 23 bases lay in between. The CDR3 totals 17 residues. Germline lookup yields CDR1 MRHNA and CDR2 SNTAGT. The CDR3 sequence: CASSHPRSHGKTYGYTF. CDR3 nucleotides: TGTGCCAGCAGTCATCCACGCTCACACGGAAAGACCTATGGCTACACCTTC.

As regards this clonotype: One base away lies a much larger clone, so this may be a sequencing read error. The V gene is TRBV7-8, the J gene TRBJ1-2; D gene unclear. There are 17 residues in the CDR3. Trimming stripped 5 bases from V and 6 bases from J, with 25 bases between. Germline-derived CDR1 and CDR2 are SGHVS and FQNEAQ. The DNA of the CDR3 is TGTGCCAGCAGCCTCCTCTTGTTTACCCGAAAGACCCATGGCTACACCTTC. It encodes CASSLLLFTRKTHGYTF.

This chain links TRBV5-4 with TRBJ1-3; D ambiguous. V lost 0 bases and J lost 0, with 10 bases in between. Germline values: CDR1 SGHNT, CDR2 YYREEE (reference sequence). The CDR3 runs 16 residues. This CDR3 reads CASSLGAQSSGNTIYF. CDR3 nucleotide sequence: TGTGCCAGCAGCTTGGGGGCCCAGAGCTCTGGAAACACCATATATTTT.

This clonotype was detected ten times or more. The rearrangement links TRBV3-1 to TRBJ2-3, with D hard to call. Between the trimmed V and J ends, which lost 5 bases and 5 bases, there was a span of 23 bases. In germline, CDR1 is LGHDT, CDR2 YNNKEL (reference sequence). This CDR3 has 17 amino acids. The CDR3 region has the DNA TGTGCCAGCAGCATAGACGTCCCATTTGTCATGCAAGATACGCAGTATTTT. It encodes CASSIDVPFVMQDTQYF.

In the case of this clonotype: This may stem from a read error, because a much larger clone lies one nucleotide away. The chain links TRBV6-4 to TRBJ2-3; D is perhaps TRBD2 (6 bases). The V end was cut by 0 bases, the J end by 4 bases, with 8 bases between. This CDR3 has 14 amino acids. Germline V gene lookup returns CDR1 MRHNA and CDR2 SNTAGT. The DNA of the CDR3 is TGTGCCAGCAGTGACTCGCGGGACCCAGATACGCAGTATTTT. This codes for CASSDSRDPDTQYF.

This clonotype was seen at least ten times. The chain has TRBV29-1 and TRBJ2-1, with 7 bases lining up with TRBD2. J was trimmed by 9 bases and V by 8 bases; bases with no gene match: 16. The CDR3 consists of 14 residues. The germline V gene has CDR1 SQVTM and CDR2 ANQGSEA. CDR3 amino acids: CSTRGGRALSEQFF. The CDR3 nucleotides are TGCAGCACCCGCGGCGGGAGAGCCCTGAGTGAGCAGTTCTTC.

The rearrangement joins TRBV3-1 to TRBJ1-1, with no clear D. V was pared by 5 bases and J by 4 bases, with 23 bases between. The CDR3 is 17 residues long. CDR1 LGHDT and CDR2 YNNKEL come from the germline V gene (reference sequence). The CDR3 DNA follows: TGTGCCAGCAGCTCTGGGAATCCCATCTCAATTCGCACTGAAGCTTTCTTT. This sequence encodes CASSSGNPISIRTEAFF. The full variable domain, in which reference TRBV3-1 and TRBJ1-1 provide the parts outside the CDR3, is DTAVSQTPKYLVTQMGNDKSIKCEQNLGHDTMYWYKQDSKKFLKIMFSYNNKELIINETVPNRFSPKSPDKAHLNLHINSLELGDSAVYFCASSSGNPISIRTEAFFGQGTRLTVV.